The 3 T cell receptor beta chains in this list originate from one sample, sequenced in a study of T-cell reconstitution after alpha-beta-depleted transplantation in children. Researchers prepared the TCRbeta library using unique molecular identifiers, the study reports. TCRdb called the PCR reads again in MiXCR, with one record for every CDR3 protein. The sample has about 360,000 distinct CDR3 sequences, 13% seen once. The sequencing here drew on PBMCs, taken from the stem cell graft. The receptors come from a human donor who donated a stem cell graft to a child with Fanconi anemia.

This clonotype was found many times. V usage is TRBV9 and J usage is TRBJ2-1, with a tentative D call TRBD1 (6 bases). There are 13 residues in the CDR3. The V gene's germline CDR1 is SGDLS and CDR2 YYNGEE. Deletions cut 3 bases from V and 8 bases from J, with 12 bases between. This CDR3 is CASSAPYRDEQFF. CDR3 coding DNA: TGTGCCAGCAGCGCCCCATACAGGGATGAGCAGTTCTTC. The full variable domain, completed using reference TRBV9 and TRBJ2-1, is DSGVTQTPKHLITATGQRVTLRCSPRSGDLSVYWYQQSLDQGLQFLIQYYNGEERAKGNILERFSAQQFPDLHSELNLSSLELGDSALYFCASSAPYRDEQFFGPGTRLTVL.

This clonotype has just a few counts. The rearrangement joins TRBV5-1 to TRBJ2-1; 10 bases line up with TRBD1. CDR3 length equals 18 residues. The germline V gene has CDR1 SGHRS and CDR2 YFSETQ. V lost 4 bases, J lost 0 bases, and 10 bases stayed unmatched. The DNA of the CDR3 is TGCGCCAGCAGCGTAACCGGGACAGGGGCCACCTCCTACAATGAGCAGTTCTTC. It specifies CASSVTGTGATSYNEQFF.

CDR3 in amino acids: CASRVGQGEFF. The CDR3 DNA reads TGCGCCAGCAGAGTGGGACAGGGGGAGTTCTTC. This chain connects TRBV5-1 to TRBJ2-1; 11 nucleotides line up with TRBD1. The germline CDR1 and CDR2 sequences are SGHRS and YFSETQ. Trimming removed 5 bases from V and 14 bases from J; junction bases left unmatched: 3. The length of the CDR3 is 11 residues.